This TCR beta chain was profiled in a study of T cell responses to AZD1222 COVID-19 vaccine. A word on this clone: What it recognizes is unknown.

Trimming shortened V by 6 bases and J by 5 bases, and 19 bases separated the two germline ends. Germline CDR1 is KGHSH and CDR2 is LQKENI. The CDR3 is made up of 15 amino acids. The assay was immunoSEQ multiplex PCR, and TCRdb's table has in-frame clones only and misses some. Among about 70,000 clones listed, 84% were seen once. Findings and limits, study-wide: Donors were mostly white British, more females; clonal diversity possibly underestimated. Sampling captured repertoires only after the peak T cell response. Only five to seven AZD1222 recipients tested seropositive at baseline.

The sequence was collected from an adult in good health. The material was peripheral blood, obtained on day 0 of AZD1222 vaccination. The chain combines TRBV18 with TRBJ1-2; D might be TRBD1 (5 bases). The CDR3 loop is CASSSFRDGSYGYTF. As DNA, the CDR3 is TGTGCCAGCTCGAGCTTCCGGGACGGATCGTATGGCTACACCTTC. The full variable domain, completed using reference TRBV18 and TRBJ1-2, is NAGVMQNPRHLVRRRGQEARLRCSPMKGHSHVYWYRQLPEEGLKFMVYLQKENIIDESGMPKERFSAEFPKEGPSILRIQQVVRGDSAAYFCASSSFRDGSYGYTFGSGTRLTVV.